The clone carrying this T cell receptor (beta chain) came up a few times. The data originate from a study of blood T cell repertoires in COVID-19. As for the study in general: The United States, Italy and Spain provided the acute and convalescent COVID-19 samples. From T cells, B-cell-depleted T cells, or PBMCs came the material, which was cDNA or gDNA.

This CDR3 comprises 16 residues. Germline V CDR1 and CDR2: SGHNT, YYREEE (reference sequence). V was clipped by 1 base and J by 0 bases; unmatched bases: 5. The table came from immunoSEQ multiplex PCR; TCRdb's copy has only in-frame clones and leaves some out. The sample records about 77,000 clones, less than 85% being singletons. The sequencing input was peripheral blood. J is TRBJ1-1 and V is TRBV5-4; 8 bases match TRBD1. The sequence came from a woman in her 70s with acute or convalescent COVID-19. CDR3 in DNA: TGTGCCAGCAGCTTGCAGGGGGCTGTCATGAACACTGAAGCTTTCTTT. It specifies CASSLQGAVMNTEAFF. The full variable domain, completed using reference TRBV5-4 and TRBJ1-1, is ETGVTQSPTHLIKTRGQQVTLRCSSQSGHNTVSWYQQALGQGPQFIFQYYREEENGRGNFPPRFSGLQFPNYSSELNVNALELDDSALYLCASSLQGAVMNTEAFFGQGTRLTVV.